Below, 19 T cell receptor beta chains from the same sample are listed, as sequenced in a study of early T cells in non-severe SARS-CoV-2 infection. MiXCR, run by TCRdb on the 5' RACE reads, gives a single entry per CDR3 protein. The sample holds approximately 70,000 distinct CDR3 sequences, roughly 4.7% seen once. Source: whole blood, taken at baseline. Receptors originate from an adult who was a healthcare worker with PCR-confirmed SARS-CoV-2 infection or an uninfected control (not recorded which).

This clonotype was observed at least ten times. CDR3 sequence reads: CASSAAGGPTGELFF. The CDR3 DNA is TGTGCCAGCAGCGCCGCGGGAGGGCCCACCGGGGAGCTGTTTTTT. The V gene is TRBV7-3, the J gene TRBJ2-2, with 9 bases that match TRBD2. The CDR3 consists of 15 residues. The V gene's germline CDR1 is SGHTA and CDR2 FQGTGA. J gave up 4 bases and V 5 bases, and 5 bases lay outside the gene matches. The full variable domain, with the rest looked up from reference TRBV7-3 and TRBJ2-2, is GAGVSQTPSNKVTEKGKYVELRCDPISGHTALYWYRQSLGQGPEFLIYFQGTGAADDSGLPNDRFFAVRPEGSVSTLKIQRTERGDSAVYLCASSAAGGPTGELFFGEGSRLTVL.

In this sample, this clonotype turned up a few times. V is TRBV3-1 and J is TRBJ2-4; 7 bases are shared with TRBD1. The CDR3 has 14 residues. Germline lookup yields CDR1 LGHDT and CDR2 YNNKEL (reference sequence). Trimming took 1 base from V and 6 from J; bases not matched to a gene: 3. CDR3 in amino acids: CASSQGTGRNIQYF. The CDR3 coding sequence is TGTGCCAGCAGCCAAGGGACAGGCCGAAACATTCAGTACTTC. Drawing the rest from reference TRBV3-1 and TRBJ2-4, the complete variable domain is DTAVSQTPKYLVTQMGNDKSIKCEQNLGHDTMYWYKQDSKKFLKIMFSYNNKELIINETVPNRFSPKSPDKAHLNLHINSLELGDSAVYFCASSQGTGRNIQYFGAGTRLSVL.

This clonotype was counted at least ten times. V is TRBV9 and J is TRBJ2-2; perhaps TRBD2 as D (5 bases). Trimming removed 4 bases at V and 0 bases at J, with 13 bases between. Germline loops: CDR1 SGDLS, CDR2 YYNGEE. The CDR3 sequence is 16 residues long. The CDR3 loop reads CASSPRGAANTGELFF. The CDR3 nucleotides are TGTGCCAGCAGCCCCCGGGGAGCCGCGAACACCGGGGAGCTGTTTTTT. Supplemented by reference TRBV9 and TRBJ2-2, the full variable domain reads DSGVTQTPKHLITATGQRVTLRCSPRSGDLSVYWYQQSLDQGLQFLIQYYNGEERAKGNILERFSAQQFPDLHSELNLSSLELGDSALYFCASSPRGAANTGELFFGEGSRLTVL.

This clonotype was counted only a few times. V is TRBV2 and J is TRBJ1-5; D unclear. CDR1 SNHLY and CDR2 FYNNEI come from the germline V gene. The CDR3 has 14 residues. Trimming left V 7 bases short and J 5 bases short, with 15 bases between. The CDR3 nucleotides are TGTGCCAGCACTGACATTCGCGGGTATCAGCCCCAGCATTTT. Its protein product is CASTDIRGYQPQHF.

This clonotype was seen ten or more times. V gene TRBV29-1 combines with J gene TRBJ2-1, with a tentative D call TRBD2 (6 bases). The CDR3 is 14 residues long. Trimming removed 1 base at V and 3 bases at J, with 10 bases between. Germline CDR1 SQVTM, CDR2 ANQGSEA. The CDR3 sequence: CSVEGSGDYNEQFF. The CDR3 DNA sequence: TGCAGCGTTGAAGGTAGCGGAGACTACAATGAGCAGTTCTTC.

V usage is TRBV7-8 and J usage is TRBJ2-7; D gene unclear. The V end lost 1 base, the J end lost 2 bases, and 6 bases lay between the germline ends. Germline assignment: CDR1 SGHVS and CDR2 FQNEAQ. The CDR3 extends over 13 amino acids. The CDR3 nucleotides are TGTGCCAGCAGCTTAGGCGGTACCTACGAGCAGTACTTC. Encoded protein: CASSLGGTYEQYF. Drawing the rest from reference TRBV7-8 and TRBJ2-7, the complete variable domain is GAGVSQSPRYKVAKRGQDVALRCDPISGHVSLFWYQQALGQGPEFLTYFQNEAQLDKSGLPSDRFFAERPEGSVSTLKIQRTQQEDSAVYLCASSLGGTYEQYFGPGTRLTVT.

This clonotype came up many times. The chain joins TRBV7-3 to TRBJ2-1; 8 bases match TRBD1. Losses at the gene ends were 5 bases for V and 8 bases for J; bases not matched to a gene: 8. The germline CDR1 and CDR2 sequences are SGHTA and FQGTGA. This CDR3 has 14 residues. CDR3 bases: TGTGCCAGCAGCCGGACAGGGATCAGGGATGAGCAGTTCTTC. Translating gives CASSRTGIRDEQFF.

The CDR3 DNA follows: TGTGCCAGCAGCCGCCCCCTGGGACTAGCGGGTTCGGTTTCCTACAATGAGCAGTTCTTC. Translating it yields CASSRPLGLAGSVSYNEQFF. The rearrangement joins TRBV5-6 to TRBJ2-1; 12 bases map to TRBD2. V lost 4 bases and J lost 1; bases outside the gene matches: 15. The CDR3 contains 20 residues. CDR1 SGHDT and CDR2 YYEEEE come from the germline V gene.

This clonotype was counted a few times. The rearrangement joins TRBV4-2 to TRBJ1-6, with 9 bases that match TRBD1. The CDR3 covers 15 residues. Germline V gene lookup returns CDR1 LGHNA and CDR2 YNFKEQ. V gave up 5 bases and J gave up 7 bases; unmatched junction bases: 6. CDR3 region: CASSERDRDNSPLHF. CDR3 sequence (DNA): TGTGCCAGCAGCGAGAGGGACAGGGACAATTCACCCCTCCACTTT.

This clonotype was seen ten or more times. The rearrangement links TRBV7-2 to TRBJ1-6; 9 positions match TRBD1. The germline V gene encodes CDR1 SGHTA and CDR2 FQGNSA. Losses at the gene ends were 2 bases for V and 9 bases for J; bases not matched to a gene: 8. The CDR3 covers 16 residues. The CDR3 region is CASSLQTGGSSSPLHF. The CDR3 nucleotides are TGTGCCAGCAGCTTACAGACAGGGGGAAGTAGTTCACCCCTCCACTTT.

This clonotype was detected ten times or more. The CDR3 nucleotides are TGTGCCAGCAGCCCTCAGGACAGGGGGCCCAACTATGGCTACACCTTC. It codes for CASSPQDRGPNYGYTF. The V call is TRBV7-6, the J call TRBJ1-2; 11 bases are a match to TRBD1. Germline V gene lookup returns CDR1 SGHVS and CDR2 FNYEAQ. This CDR3 has 16 amino acids. J gave up 2 bases and V 5 bases, and 7 bases lay outside the gene matches.

The chain is built from TRBV20-1 and TRBJ2-1; 8 bases map to TRBD2. The germline gives CDR1 DFQATT, CDR2 SNEGSKA (reference sequence). V trimming: 4 bases; J trimming: 2 bases; junction bases outside the gene matches: 7. The CDR3 covers 15 residues. The CDR3 nucleotides are TGCAGTGCTATCCATAGCGGGATCCCCTACAATGAGCAGTTCTTC. Its protein product is CSAIHSGIPYNEQFF.

The rearrangement links TRBV5-1 to TRBJ2-7; D not certain. V was cut by 1 base and J by 5 bases, with 13 bases left in between. The CDR3 length is 14 residues. From germline, CDR1 is SGHRS and CDR2 YFSETQ. CDR3 residues: CASSLNQVGHEQYF. Written as DNA, the CDR3 is TGCGCCAGCAGCTTGAACCAGGTTGGACACGAGCAGTACTTC.

This clonotype was seen at least ten times. This chain joins TRBV29-1 and TRBJ1-2; no firm D call. The V gene's germline CDR1 is SQVTM and CDR2 ANQGSEA. V was shortened by 2 bases and J by 2 bases, with 6 bases between the two germline ends. The CDR3 totals 12 residues. CDR3 protein: CSVEPRNYGYTF. The CDR3 nucleotides read TGCAGCGTTGAACCGAGGAACTATGGCTACACCTTC.

This clonotype was seen repeatedly, ten times or more. For the CDR3, the DNA is TGTGCCAGCAGTTACTCCGGGACAGGTATCCCCGAGCAGTTCTTC. Its protein is CASSYSGTGIPEQFF. The chain is built from TRBV6-5 and TRBJ2-1; 8 nucleotides line up with TRBD1. Germline V gene data show CDR1 as MNHEY and CDR2 as SVGAGI. The CDR3 is 15 residues long. J was trimmed by 10 bases and V by 0 bases; bases with no gene match: 8.

This clonotype was counted only a few times. The chain couples TRBV28 to TRBJ1-1; D possibly corresponds to TRBD1 (6 bases). This CDR3 region has 15 residues. The V end was cut by 6 bases, the J end by 0 bases, with 14 bases between. CDR1 MDHEN and CDR2 SYDVKM come from the germline V gene. The CDR3 is CASRFLGQMNTEAFF. CDR3 in DNA: TGTGCCAGCAGATTTCTCGGACAGATGAACACTGAAGCTTTCTTT.

This clonotype was detected ten times or more. The V gene is TRBV24-1, the J gene TRBJ2-1; 7 bases are shared with TRBD1. This CDR3 contains 14 residues. Germline trimming cut 6 bases from V and 6 bases from J; bases unmatched to any gene: 7. CDR1 is KGHDR, CDR2 SFDVKD, per germline. The CDR3: CATSLSGGGNEQFF. In DNA form, the CDR3 reads TGTGCCACCAGTTTGTCAGGGGGTGGCAATGAGCAGTTCTTC.

This chain joins TRBV11-2 and TRBJ2-1, with 8 bases identical to TRBD2. Germline trimming cut 1 base from V and 6 bases from J; bases unmatched to any gene: 5. The CDR3 is made up of 15 amino acids. Germline CDR1 SGHAT, CDR2 FQNNGV. CDR3 bases: TGTGCCAGCAGCTTAGCCGGGACTAGTAGCAATGAGCAGTTCTTC. It specifies CASSLAGTSSNEQFF.

This clonotype appeared a few times. The gene calls are TRBV20-1 and TRBJ1-4; perhaps TRBD1 as D (5 bases). The CDR3 is made up of 14 amino acids. Germline lookup yields CDR1 DFQATT and CDR2 SNEGSKA (reference sequence). The germline V and J ends were trimmed by 3 bases and 3 bases, with 11 bases remaining between them. CDR3 protein: CSARSGGPNEKLFF. The CDR3 nucleotides are TGCAGTGCTAGGTCGGGGGGTCCTAATGAAAAACTGTTTTTT.